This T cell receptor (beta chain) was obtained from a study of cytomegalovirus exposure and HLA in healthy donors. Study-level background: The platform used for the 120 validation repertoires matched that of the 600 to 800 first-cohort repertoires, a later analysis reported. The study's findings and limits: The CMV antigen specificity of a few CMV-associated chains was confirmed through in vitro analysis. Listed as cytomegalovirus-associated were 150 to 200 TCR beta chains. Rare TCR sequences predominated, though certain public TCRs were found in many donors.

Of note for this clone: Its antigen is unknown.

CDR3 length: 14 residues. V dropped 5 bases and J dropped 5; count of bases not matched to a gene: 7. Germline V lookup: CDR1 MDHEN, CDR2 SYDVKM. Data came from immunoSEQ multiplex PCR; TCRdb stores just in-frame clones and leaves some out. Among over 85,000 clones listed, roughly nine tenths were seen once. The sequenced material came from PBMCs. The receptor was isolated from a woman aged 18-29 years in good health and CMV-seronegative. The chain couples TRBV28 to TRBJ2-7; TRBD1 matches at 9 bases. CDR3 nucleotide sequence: TGTGCCAGCAGTACGCAACAGGGGGCGGACGAGCAGTACTTC. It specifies CASSTQQGADEQYF.